A single sample gave rise to the 13 T cell receptor beta chains below, sequenced in a study of blood T cell repertoires in COVID-19. The repertoire was sequenced with immunoSEQ multiplex PCR; TCRdb's copy has only in-frame clones and lacks some. Of 150,000 or so clones in the sample, roughly nine tenths were seen once. The sequenced sample was peripheral blood. These receptors were taken from a man in his fifties or sixties with active or convalescent COVID-19.

The chain joins TRBV7-6 to TRBJ2-7; possible D gene TRBD2, 5 bases. CDR1 is SGHVS and CDR2 is FNYEAQ in the germline V gene. V was clipped by 1 base and J by 4 bases, with 17 bases between them. The CDR3 contains 16 residues. CDR3 protein: CASSLGGGSVLYEQYF. Here the CDR3 DNA reads TGTGCCAGCAGCTTAGGTGGTGGTAGCGTCTTGTACGAGCAGTACTTC.

This clone showed up just once. V is TRBV6-5 and J is TRBJ1-2, with 8 bases fitting TRBD1. V shed 6 bases, J shed 6 bases, and the junction held 6 bases outside the gene matches. The CDR3 loop spans 13 amino acids. In germline, CDR1 is MNHEY, CDR2 SVGAGI. The CDR3 sequence is CASRGTGINGYTF. CDR3 nucleotides: TGTGCCAGCAGAGGGACAGGAATCAATGGCTACACCTTC.

The chain carries TRBV5-6 and TRBJ1-2; D is perhaps TRBD1 (5 bases). V shed 5 bases and J shed 4 bases, with 15 bases lying between them. This CDR3 contains 14 residues. Germline-derived CDR1 and CDR2 are SGHDT and YYEEEE. This CDR3 reads CASREKGQGYGYTF. CDR3 in DNA: TGTGCCAGCAGAGAAAAGGGGCAGGGCTATGGCTACACCTTC.

The V and J genes are TRBV19 and TRBJ2-1; 9 bases are a match to TRBD1. CDR1 LNHDA and CDR2 SQIVND come from the germline V gene (reference sequence). V dropped 10 bases and J dropped 8; count of bases not matched to a gene: 12. The CDR3 has 14 amino acids. DNA of the CDR3: TGTGCCACCGGACAGGGGTTGGGTGTTCATGAGCAGTTCTTC. This gives the protein CATGQGLGVHEQFF.

The chain links TRBV7-9 to TRBJ1-1; the match to TRBD1 covers 11 bases. Per germline, CDR1 SEHNR and CDR2 FQNEAQ (reference sequence). The ends lost 5 bases at V and 4 bases at J; junction bases unmatched: 6. The CDR3 totals 15 residues. The CDR3 sequence: CASSPRGQGGTEAFF. The DNA of the CDR3 is TGTGCCAGCAGCCCCCGGGGACAGGGGGGCACTGAAGCTTTCTTT. Combining the CDR3 with reference TRBV7-9 and TRBJ1-1 gives the whole variable domain DTGVSQNPRHKITKRGQNVTFRCDPISEHNRLYWYRQTLGQGPEFLTYFQNEAQLEKSRLLSDRFSAERPKGSFSTLEIQRTEQGDSAMYLCASSPRGQGGTEAFFGQGTRLTVV.

The V call is TRBV21-1, the J call TRBJ1-4; the table names TRBD1, a call not compared with the DNA. TRBV21-1 is a recognized pseudogene. This CDR3 comprises 15 residues. The CDR3 protein is CASSFRTGANEKLFF. CDR3 sequence (DNA): TGTGCCAGCAGCTTTCGGACAGGGGCTAATGAAAAACTGTTTTTT.

On this clone itself: One end of the junction does not line up with germline, which may come from a read error. The genes are TRBV7-9 and TRBJ2-3; 12 bases align to TRBD2. The CDR3 contains 15 residues. Germline CDR1 SEHNR, CDR2 FQNEAQ (reference sequence). CDR3 sequence (DNA): TGTGCCAGCAGCCTAGCGGGAGGGTTCACAGATACGCAGTATTTT. It specifies CASSLAGGFTDTQYF.

The rearrangement links TRBV6-1 to TRBJ1-1; 7 bases map to TRBD1. This CDR3 has 11 residues. Germline CDR1 and CDR2: MNHNS and SASEGT. Germline trimming cut 7 bases from V and 5 bases from J; bases unmatched to any gene: 1. The CDR3 is CASNRGTEAFF. The CDR3, as DNA: TGTGCCAGCAACAGGGGTACTGAAGCTTTCTTT.

This chain uses TRBV7-8 with TRBJ1-5; D possibly corresponds to TRBD1 (6 bases). Looked up from germline, CDR1 is SGHVS and CDR2 is FQNEAQ. The CDR3 covers 16 residues. V lost 1 base and J 3 bases, leaving 13 bases between the germline ends. CDR3 bases: TGTGCCAGCAGCTTAGATCGGGGACAAACCAATCAGCCCCAGCATTTT. As protein: CASSLDRGQTNQPQHF.

The chain has TRBV5-1 and TRBJ1-1; perhaps TRBD1 as D (5 bases). Germline V gene data show CDR1 as SGHRS and CDR2 as YFSETQ. This CDR3 has 14 residues. Trimming left V 4 bases short and J 4 bases short, with 14 bases between. In nucleotides, the CDR3 is TGCGCCAGCAGCGTCCGGGGGGTCGGCACTGAAGCTTTCTTT. It is translated as CASSVRGVGTEAFF.

The CDR3 region has the DNA TGTGCCAGCAGTTACACCTGGGGGGACACAGATACGCAGTATTTT. It is translated as CASSYTWGDTDTQYF. This chain links TRBV6-6 with TRBJ2-3; a possible D gene is TRBD2 (6 bases). CDR1 MNHNY and CDR2 SVGAGI come from the germline V gene (reference sequence). The CDR3 contains 15 residues. Between the trimmed V and J ends, which lost 2 bases and 2 bases, there was a span of 11 bases.

This clone has only one observation. The chain combines TRBV4-2 with TRBJ1-1, with D maybe TRBD1 (6 bases). V lost 3 bases, J lost 0 bases, and 8 bases lay in between. The CDR3 is 14 residues long. Germline CDR1 and CDR2: LGHNA and YNFKEQ. The CDR3 reads CASSQGALNTEAFF. The CDR3 DNA follows: TGTGCCAGCAGCCAGGGGGCCTTGAACACTGAAGCTTTCTTT.

The chain recombines TRBV6-5 with TRBJ1-2, with D possibly matching TRBD1 (6 bases). The CDR3 loop spans 15 amino acids. V gave up 2 bases and J gave up 7 bases, with 17 bases separating them. Germline V gene lookup returns CDR1 MNHEY and CDR2 SVGAGI. CDR3 sequence (DNA): TGTGCCAGCAGTTACGGGGCAGGGGTTGTCTCTGGCTACACCTTC. It translates to CASSYGAGVVSGYTF.